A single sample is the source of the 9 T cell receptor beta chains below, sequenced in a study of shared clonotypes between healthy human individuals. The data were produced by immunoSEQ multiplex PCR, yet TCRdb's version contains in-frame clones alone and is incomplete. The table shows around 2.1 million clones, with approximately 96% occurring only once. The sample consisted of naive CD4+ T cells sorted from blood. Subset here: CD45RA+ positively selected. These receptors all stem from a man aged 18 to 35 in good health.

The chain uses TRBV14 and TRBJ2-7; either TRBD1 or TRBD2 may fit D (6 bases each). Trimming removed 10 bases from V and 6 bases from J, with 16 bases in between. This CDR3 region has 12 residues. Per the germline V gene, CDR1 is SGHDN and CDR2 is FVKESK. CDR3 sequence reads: CATTPGAGEQYF. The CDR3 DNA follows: TGTGCCACAACCCCGGGGGCTGGCGAGCAGTACTTC.

CDR3 amino acids: CASSQDEQRGLKETQYF. DNA for the CDR3: TGCGCCAGCAGCCAAGACGAACAGCGGGGGCTTAAAGAGACCCAGTACTTC. The genes are TRBV4-1 and TRBJ2-5; TRBD2 aligns across 8 bases. The germline gives CDR1 MGHRA, CDR2 YSYEKL. The CDR3 totals 17 residues. The V and J ends lost 0 bases and 3 bases, in that order; junction bases with no gene match: 9.

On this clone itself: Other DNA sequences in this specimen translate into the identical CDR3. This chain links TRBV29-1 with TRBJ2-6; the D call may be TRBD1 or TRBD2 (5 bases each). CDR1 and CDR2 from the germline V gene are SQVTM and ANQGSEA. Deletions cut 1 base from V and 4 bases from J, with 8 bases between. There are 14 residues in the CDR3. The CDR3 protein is CSVEGGTGANVLTF. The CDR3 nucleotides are TGCAGCGTTGAAGGAGGGACCGGGGCCAACGTCCTGACTTTC.

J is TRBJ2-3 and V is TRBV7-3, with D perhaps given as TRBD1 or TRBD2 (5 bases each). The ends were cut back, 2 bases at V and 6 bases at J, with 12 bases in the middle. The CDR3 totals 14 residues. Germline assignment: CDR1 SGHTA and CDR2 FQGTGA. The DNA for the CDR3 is TGTGCCAGCAGCTTAGGGACCCCAAGGGATACGCAGTATTTT. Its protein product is CASSLGTPRDTQYF.

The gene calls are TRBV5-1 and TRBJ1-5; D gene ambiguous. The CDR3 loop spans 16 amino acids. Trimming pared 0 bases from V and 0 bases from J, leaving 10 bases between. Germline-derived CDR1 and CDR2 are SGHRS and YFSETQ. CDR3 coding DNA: TGCGCCAGCAGCTTGGCGGGCAGTCATAGCAATCAGCCCCAGCATTTT. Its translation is CASSLAGSHSNQPQHF.

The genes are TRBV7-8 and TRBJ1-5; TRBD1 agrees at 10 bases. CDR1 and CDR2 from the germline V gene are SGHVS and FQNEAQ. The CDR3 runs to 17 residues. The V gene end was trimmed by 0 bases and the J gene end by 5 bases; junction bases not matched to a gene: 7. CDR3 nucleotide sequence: TGTGCCAGCAGCTTAGCGGAGACAGGGGGCGGACATCAGCCCCAGCATTTT. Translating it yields CASSLAETGGGHQPQHF.

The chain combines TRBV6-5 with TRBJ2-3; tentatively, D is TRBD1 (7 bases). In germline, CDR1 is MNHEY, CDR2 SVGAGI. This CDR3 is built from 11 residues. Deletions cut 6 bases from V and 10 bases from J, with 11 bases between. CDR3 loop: CASSPGGPQYF. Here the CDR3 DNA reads TGTGCCAGCAGCCCAGGGGGGCCGCAGTATTTT.

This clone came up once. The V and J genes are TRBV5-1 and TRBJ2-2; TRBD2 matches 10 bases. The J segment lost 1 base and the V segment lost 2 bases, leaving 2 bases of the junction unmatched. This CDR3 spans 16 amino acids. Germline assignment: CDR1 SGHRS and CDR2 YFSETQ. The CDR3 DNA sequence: TGCGCCAGCAGCTTTGCTAGCGGGGGGAACACCGGGGAGCTGTTTTTT. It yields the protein CASSFASGGNTGELFF.

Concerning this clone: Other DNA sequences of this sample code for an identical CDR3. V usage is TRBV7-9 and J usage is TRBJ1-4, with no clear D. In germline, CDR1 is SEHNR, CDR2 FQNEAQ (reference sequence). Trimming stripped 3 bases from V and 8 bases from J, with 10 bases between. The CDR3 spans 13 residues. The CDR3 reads CASSFSANEKLFF. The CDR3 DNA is TGTGCCAGCAGCTTCTCGGCAAACGAAAAACTGTTTTTT.